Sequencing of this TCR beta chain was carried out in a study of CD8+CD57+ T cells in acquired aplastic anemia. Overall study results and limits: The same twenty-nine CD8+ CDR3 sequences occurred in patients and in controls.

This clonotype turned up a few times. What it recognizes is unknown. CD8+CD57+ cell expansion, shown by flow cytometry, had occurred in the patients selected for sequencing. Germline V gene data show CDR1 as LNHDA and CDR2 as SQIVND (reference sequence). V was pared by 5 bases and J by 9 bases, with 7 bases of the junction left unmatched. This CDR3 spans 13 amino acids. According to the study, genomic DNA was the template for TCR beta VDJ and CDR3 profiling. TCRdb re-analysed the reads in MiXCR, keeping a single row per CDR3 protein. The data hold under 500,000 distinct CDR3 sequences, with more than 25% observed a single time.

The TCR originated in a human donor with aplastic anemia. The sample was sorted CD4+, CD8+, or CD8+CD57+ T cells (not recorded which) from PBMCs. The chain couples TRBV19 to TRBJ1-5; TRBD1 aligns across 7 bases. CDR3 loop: CASSWNRGRPQHF. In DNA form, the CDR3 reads TGTGCCAGTAGTTGGAACAGGGGCAGGCCCCAGCATTTT.